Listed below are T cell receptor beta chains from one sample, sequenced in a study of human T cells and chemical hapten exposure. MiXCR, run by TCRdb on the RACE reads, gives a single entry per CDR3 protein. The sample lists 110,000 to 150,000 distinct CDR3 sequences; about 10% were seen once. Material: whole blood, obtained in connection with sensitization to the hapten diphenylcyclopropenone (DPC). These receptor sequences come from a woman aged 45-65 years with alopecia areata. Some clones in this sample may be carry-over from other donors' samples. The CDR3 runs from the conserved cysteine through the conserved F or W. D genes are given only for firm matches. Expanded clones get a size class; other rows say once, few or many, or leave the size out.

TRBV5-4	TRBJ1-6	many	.	CASSLAGDSPLHF	TGTGCCAGCAGCTTGGCGGGGGATTCACCCCTCCACTTT
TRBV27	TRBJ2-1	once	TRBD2	CASSLMASGHNEQFF	TGTGCCAGCAGTTTAATGGCTAGCGGACACAATGAGCAGTTCTTC
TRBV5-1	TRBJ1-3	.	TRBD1	CASSPGTGLNSGNTIYF	TGCGCCAGCAGCCCCGGGACAGGGCTCAACTCTGGAAACACCATATATTTT
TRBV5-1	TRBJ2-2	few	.	CASSLVPGTANTGELFF	TGCGCCAGCAGCTTGGTACCCGGGACGGCGAACACCGGGGAGCTGTTTTTT
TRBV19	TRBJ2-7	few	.	CASSIEVGGSHAYEQYF	TGTGCCAGTAGTATAGAGGTTGGAGGGAGTCACGCCTACGAGCAGTACTTC
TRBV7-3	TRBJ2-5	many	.	CASSLGLSETQYF	TGTGCCAGCAGCTTGGGCCTATCGGAGACCCAGTACTTC
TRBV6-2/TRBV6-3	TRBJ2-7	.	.	CASSYQRKAYEQYF	TGTGCCAGCAGTTATCAGCGCAAGGCCTACGAGCAGTACTTC
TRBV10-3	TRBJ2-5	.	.	CAIGGSLETQYF	TGTGCCATCGGGGGGAGTTTAGAGACCCAGTACTTC
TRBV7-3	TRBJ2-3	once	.	CASSHTITSTDTQYF	TGTGCCAGCAGTCATACCATTACTAGCACAGATACGCAGTATTTT
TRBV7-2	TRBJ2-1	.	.	CASSPRAGREQFF	TGTGCCAGCAGCCCCAGGGCGGGTCGTGAGCAGTTCTTC
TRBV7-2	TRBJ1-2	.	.	CASSPRVGANYGYTF	TGTGCCAGCAGCCCCCGAGTGGGGGCCAACTATGGCTACACCTTC
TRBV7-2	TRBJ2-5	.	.	CASSLSRAPVTQYF	TGTGCCAGCAGCTTAAGCAGGGCCCCGGTGACCCAGTACTTC
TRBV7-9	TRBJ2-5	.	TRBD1	CASSPGAGTGIRETQYF	TGTGCCAGCAGCCCTGGCGCGGGGACAGGTATTCGAGAGACCCAGTACTTC
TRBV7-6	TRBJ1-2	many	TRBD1	CASSQPGQVSGYTF	TGTGCCAGCAGCCAGCCGGGACAGGTCTCTGGCTACACCTTC
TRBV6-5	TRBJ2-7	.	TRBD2	CASFPTSGSYEQYF	TGTGCCAGCTTCCCGACTAGCGGATCATACGAGCAGTACTTC
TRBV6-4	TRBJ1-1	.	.	CASRGVNTEAFF	TGTGCCAGCAGAGGTGTTAACACTGAAGCTTTCTTT
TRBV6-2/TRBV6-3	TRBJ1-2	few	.	CASSPLGRASNYGYTF	TGTGCCAGCAGTCCTCTGGGGAGGGCATCTAACTATGGCTACACCTTC
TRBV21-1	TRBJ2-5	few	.	CASRTGTQYF	TGTGCCAGCAGAACAGGGACCCAGTACTTC
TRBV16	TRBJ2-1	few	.	CASSQSKGPIGPQFF	TGTGCCAGCAGCCAATCGAAGGGCCCGATAGGGCCCCAGTTCTTC
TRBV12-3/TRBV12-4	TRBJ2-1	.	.	CASRTGGGEQFF	TGTGCCAGCAGGACTGGGGGTGGCGAGCAGTTCTTC
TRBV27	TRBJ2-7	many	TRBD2	CASSLASGTIYEQYF	TGTGCCAGCAGTTTAGCAAGCGGGACCATCTACGAGCAGTACTTC
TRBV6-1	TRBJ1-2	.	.	CASSEKAGTLYGYTF	TGTGCCAGCAGTGAAAAGGCCGGAACCCTCTATGGCTACACCTTC
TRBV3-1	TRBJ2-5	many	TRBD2	CASSQSGRYETQYF	TGTGCCAGCAGCCAGAGCGGGAGGTATGAGACCCAGTACTTC